The 21 T cell receptor beta chains below were found in one sample sequenced in a study of shared clonotypes between healthy human individuals. TCRdb's copy holds only in-frame clones and misses some; the assay was immunoSEQ multiplex PCR. The sample holds approximately 1,500,000 clones, 95% to 99% seen once. Sequences were obtained from naive CD4+ T cells sorted from blood. The subset was: CD45RA+ positively selected. The origin of the receptors is a man aged 25-40 years in good health.

The V gene is TRBV14, the J gene TRBJ2-1, with 9 bases fitting TRBD1. J was trimmed by 8 bases and V by 6 bases; bases with no gene match: 14. CDR3 length equals 16 residues. Germline V gives CDR1 SGHDN, CDR2 FVKESK. For the CDR3, the DNA is TGTGCCAGCAGGACCCGGGACAGGGCATATCGGCATGAGCAGTTCTTC. Its translation is CASRTRDRAYRHEQFF.

This clone was picked up one time. V gene TRBV28 combines with J gene TRBJ1-5; D ambiguous. Germline CDR1 and CDR2: MDHEN and SYDVKM. V was trimmed by 2 bases and J by 0 bases, leaving 14 bases between them. This CDR3 has 17 residues. CDR3 DNA sequence: TGTGCCAGCAGTTTAATACGGTCGGGATATAGCAATCAGCCCCAGCATTTT. It is translated as CASSLIRSGYSNQPQHF.

The CDR3 DNA is TGTGCCAGCAGTTTATCGGGACTATTTAACTATGGCTACACCTTC. It encodes CASSLSGLFNYGYTF. The J gene is TRBJ1-2, the V gene TRBV28; D possibly corresponds to TRBD1 (5 bases). V shed 1 base and J shed 1 base, with 10 bases lying between them. Germline loops: CDR1 MDHEN, CDR2 SYDVKM. The CDR3 consists of 15 residues.

The gene calls are TRBV19 and TRBJ2-2, with D perhaps TRBD1 (6 bases). The germline V gene encodes CDR1 LNHDA and CDR2 SQIVND (reference sequence). Trimming took off 6 bases at V and 3 bases at J, with 17 bases between the two ends. This CDR3 region has 16 residues. This chain's CDR3 is CASRSGERLDTGELFF. The CDR3 region has the DNA TGTGCCAGTAGATCAGGGGAGAGATTGGACACCGGGGAGCTGTTTTTT.

V usage is TRBV5-5 and J usage is TRBJ1-4, with D uncertain. Trimming took off 4 bases at V and 8 bases at J, with 21 bases between the two ends. Germline CDR1 SGHKS, CDR2 YYEKEE (reference sequence). The CDR3 sequence is 16 residues long. The CDR3 DNA reads TGTGCCAGCAGCCTAAATCGGTTAGGATCGGAGGAAAAACTGTTTTTT. It encodes CASSLNRLGSEEKLFF.

The genes are TRBV27 and TRBJ2-7; the match to TRBD2 covers 8 bases. Germline CDR1 MNHEY, CDR2 SMNVEV (reference sequence). Trimming removed 7 bases from V and 0 bases from J; junction bases left unmatched: 8. CDR3 length: 15 amino acids. CDR3 coding DNA: TGTGCCAGCACCGTTAGCGGGGTCAGCTCCTACGAGCAGTACTTC. It yields the protein CASTVSGVSSYEQYF.

This clone appeared a single time. This chain's CDR3 is CASSRGLAGGYNVNEQFF. The DNA of the CDR3 is TGTGCCAGCAGCAGGGGACTAGCGGGAGGGTATAATGTCAATGAGCAGTTCTTC. J is TRBJ2-1 and V is TRBV5-4, with 16 bases that match TRBD2. CDR1 SGHNT and CDR2 YYREEE come from the germline V gene (reference sequence). The J segment lost 6 bases and the V segment lost 4 bases, leaving 10 bases of the junction unmatched. The CDR3 is 18 amino acids.

V and J are TRBV30 and TRBJ1-2; unclear D gene. Looked up from germline, CDR1 is GTSNPN and CDR2 is SVGIG (reference sequence). V was cut by 4 bases and J by 4 bases, with 10 bases left in between. The CDR3 contains 12 residues. The CDR3 loop reads CAWNGWAYGYTF. CDR3 nucleotides: TGTGCCTGGAACGGGTGGGCCTATGGCTACACCTTC. The full variable domain, its missing parts supplied by reference TRBV30 and TRBJ1-2, is SQTIHQWPATLVQPVGSPLSLECTVEGTSNPNLYWYRQAAGRGLQLLFYSVGIGQISSEVPQNLSASRPQDRQFILSSKKLLLSDSGFYLCAWNGWAYGYTFGSGTRLTVV.

The V call is TRBV28, the J call TRBJ2-1, with TRBD1 matching over 8 bases. V was pared by 3 bases and J by 2 bases, with 6 bases of the junction left unmatched. The CDR3 totals 16 residues. Germline V gene lookup returns CDR1 MDHEN and CDR2 SYDVKM. CDR3 coding DNA: TGTGCCAGCAGTTTCACGGGACAGGCGCCCTACAATGAGCAGTTCTTC. Translating gives CASSFTGQAPYNEQFF.

This clone was found once. The DNA for the CDR3 is TGTGCCAGCAGCTTAGATGTAGCCACGGGAAACACCATATATTTT. Amino acids: CASSLDVATGNTIYF. The chain combines TRBV11-2 with TRBJ1-3; D uncertain. Trimming took off 0 bases at V and 4 bases at J, with 10 bases between the two ends. CDR3 length equals 15 residues. The germline gives CDR1 SGHAT, CDR2 FQNNGV.

Only one count was recorded for this clone. This chain joins TRBV21-1 and TRBJ2-7; the tabulated D call, TRBD2, remains unverified against the DNA. TRBV21-1 is given as a pseudogene. CDR3 length: 14 residues. The CDR3 DNA reads TGTGCCAGCAGACCGGGGACTACGACTCTCGAGCAGTACTTC. This sequence encodes CASRPGTTTLEQYF.

This chain connects TRBV4-2 to TRBJ2-1, with a weak D call TRBD1 (7 bases). Trimming pared 1 base from V and 11 bases from J, leaving 21 bases between. The germline V gene has CDR1 LGHNA and CDR2 YNFKEQ. The CDR3 consists of 16 residues. CDR3 nucleotides: TGTGCCAGCAGCCAAGCCGGGCGGGCAGGGGGGTTGAAGCAGTTCTTC. It is translated as CASSQAGRAGGLKQFF.

This sequence joins TRBV7-6 and TRBJ2-7, with 13 bases aligning to TRBD2. The germline CDR1 and CDR2 sequences are SGHVS and FNYEAQ. This CDR3 is 15 amino acids long. Trimming at V came to 5 bases and at J to 4 bases, leaving 5 bases not matched to a gene. The CDR3 nucleotides read TGTGCCAGCAGCCCTCGGACTAGCGGGAGATACGAGCAGTACTTC. This encodes CASSPRTSGRYEQYF.

The V gene is TRBV5-4, the J gene TRBJ1-5; D may be TRBD1 (6 bases). Germline lookup yields CDR1 SGHNT and CDR2 YYREEE (reference sequence). V was clipped by 3 bases and J by 7 bases, with 11 bases between them. CDR3 length: 13 amino acids. CDR3 DNA sequence: TGTGCCAGCAGCTCCGGGGGGGGCCAGCCCCAGCATTTT. Protein sequence: CASSSGGGQPQHF.

This chain uses TRBV4-3 with TRBJ2-3; 11 nucleotides match TRBD2. CDR3 length: 15 amino acids. J gave up 8 bases and V 4 bases, and 8 bases lay outside the gene matches. CDR1 is LGHNA, CDR2 YSLEER, per germline. CDR3 protein: CASSPTSGRRVTQYF. The CDR3 bases are TGCGCCAGCAGCCCAACTAGCGGGAGACGTGTTACGCAGTATTTT.

This chain uses TRBV28 with TRBJ2-1, with 10 nucleotides matching TRBD2. Per germline, CDR1 MDHEN and CDR2 SYDVKM. The ends lost 4 bases at V and 6 bases at J; junction bases unmatched: 6. The length of the CDR3 is 15 residues. CDR3 in DNA: TGTGCCAGCAGTTCCCCTAGCGGGAGCTTCAATGAGCAGTTCTTC. Its translation: CASSSPSGSFNEQFF. Full variable domain (missing parts from reference TRBV28 and TRBJ2-1): DVKVTQSSRYLVKRTGEKVFLECVQDMDHENMFWYRQDPGLGLRLIYFSYDVKMKEKGDIPEGYSVSREKKERFSLILESASTNQTSMYLCASSSPSGSFNEQFFGPGTRLTVL.

The chain employs TRBV19 and TRBJ1-5; D is unresolved. Germline CDR1 is LNHDA and CDR2 is SQIVND (reference sequence). The V end lost 4 bases, the J end lost 9 bases, and 16 bases lay between the germline ends. The CDR3 runs 14 residues. As DNA, the CDR3 is TGTGCCAGTAGTAGCCGGGCCCTCCATGGGCCCCAGCATTTT. Translation: CASSSRALHGPQHF.

The genes are TRBV7-9 and TRBJ2-3; D assignment may be TRBD1 or TRBD2 (6 bases each). This CDR3 region has 14 residues. The germline CDR1 and CDR2 sequences are SEHNR and FQNEAQ (reference sequence). V lost 4 bases to trimming and J lost 5 bases, with 13 bases between them. For the CDR3, the DNA is TGTGCCAGCAGCTCCGCTGGAGGGGGAGATACGCAGTATTTT. This sequence encodes CASSSAGGGDTQYF.

This chain connects TRBV11-2 to TRBJ2-5; a weak D match, TRBD1 (5 bases). The V gene lost 1 base and the J gene lost 3 bases, with 9 bases spanning the gap. CDR1 SGHAT and CDR2 FQNNGV come from the germline V gene. The CDR3 is 14 amino acids. CDR3 loop: CASSLAPDKETQYF. CDR3 nucleotides: TGTGCCAGCAGCTTAGCCCCGGACAAAGAGACCCAGTACTTC.

The gene calls are TRBV10-2 and TRBJ1-1; the D is unclear. Per the germline V gene, CDR1 is WSHSY and CDR2 is SAAADI. The V and J ends lost 3 bases and 1 base respectively, with 3 bases between them. This CDR3 has 12 residues. The CDR3 DNA reads TGCGCCAGCAGTGACCCGAACACTGAAGCTTTCTTT. As protein: CASSDPNTEAFF.

The chain joins TRBV7-9 to TRBJ1-3, with D hard to call. The CDR3 totals 16 residues. V gave up 1 base and J gave up 4 bases, with 14 bases separating them. From germline, CDR1 is SEHNR and CDR2 FQNEAQ (reference sequence). CDR3 residues: CASSLVQTQWGNTIYF. As DNA, the CDR3 is TGTGCCAGCAGCTTAGTTCAGACCCAATGGGGAAACACCATATATTTT.